This TCR beta chain was documented in a study of early T cells in non-severe SARS-CoV-2 infection (dated by TCRdb to 2020 to 2022). With regard to the full study: Because TCR sequencing relied on bulk RNA taken from unsorted whole blood, pairing of alpha and beta chains was not possible.

Study-wide findings and limitations: VDJdb matching was skewed toward anti-spike CD8 responses and likely underestimated virus-specific expansions, missing private and CD4 specificities.

A case-control design nested within a healthcare worker cohort in London, UK, was used, with weekly nasopharyngeal swab PCR tests and blood sampling performed. Healthcare workers were recruited between 23 and 31 March 2020, during the week of the UK lockdown, and were followed weekly for up to roughly 15 weeks. The method behind the library was 5' RACE. The run used a NextSeq 500. Unique molecular identifiers were attached to individual cDNA molecules in the TCR library protocol so that sequencing error and PCR bias could be corrected. Sequencing covered both TCR alpha and beta chains, and within each sample the abundances of alpha and beta sequences were tightly co-correlated. The original pipeline was this. V gene, J gene and CDR3 annotation of TCR sequences was performed with Decombinator V4. TCRs were defined as expanded if a significant change between any two time points was detected under a Poisson model with p below 0.0001. TCR abundances were normalised to the total number of TCRs sequenced per sample and expressed as counts per million. MAIT TCRs were defined by TRAV1-2 paired with TRAJ12, TRAJ20 or TRAJ33, and iNKT TCRs by TRAV10 paired with TRAJ18. VDJdb, accessed 1 November 2021, was searched for CMV, EBV and SARS-CoV-2 annotated TCRs, with TCRs annotated for multiple antigens excluded. Using fastp at Q25 and MiXCR, TCRdb reprocessed the public reads and kept productive beta chains. A single entry per CDR3 protein holds the most common genes and DNA from its merged rows. Here the V and J calls rest on TCRdb's processing, not on the authors' analysis. The sample table holds roughly 99,000 distinct CDR3 sequences, of which roughly 12% were seen once. 4.4% of the sample comes from the top ten.

About this clonotype: No cognate antigen has been identified for it. Within one base of it there is no much larger clone, and no base qualities were kept.

V drops 3 bases and J drops 3 bases, leaving 18 bases in between. The CDR3 sequence holds 17 residues, the cysteine and phenylalanine included. Only the CDR3 part of the read is kept: 51 bases, read in frame from the first base. The germline V gene sets CDR1 to SGHDN and CDR2 to FVKESK. The TCR originated in an adult who was a healthcare worker with PCR-confirmed SARS-CoV-2 infection or an uninfected control (not recorded which). This receptor chain uses TRBV14 and TRBJ2-1, with the D gene uncertain. The sequences come from whole blood, collected at baseline. The CDR3 protein is CASSQYPLGSLYNEQFF. The nucleotide sequence reads as follows: TGTGCCAGCAGCCAGTATCCCCTCGGTAGTCTCTACAATGAGCAGTTCTTC.